Shown below are 22 T cell receptor beta chains from a single sample sequenced in a study of T cells in Graves' hyperthyroidism and ophthalmopathy. TCR beta CDR3 sequences were amplified from RNA transcripts. First-round RT-PCR with HTBI primers amplified the TCR CDR3 region. TCRdb re-analysed the multiplex PCR reads in MiXCR, keeping a single row per CDR3 protein. The table lists around 370,000 distinct CDR3 sequences, around 18% of them singletons. The sample was blood. The receptors were gathered from a man aged 18 to 30 with Graves' ophthalmopathy.

This clonotype was observed many times. The chain combines TRBV2 with TRBJ1-1; tentatively, D is TRBD1 (5 bases). The V gene lost 2 bases and the J gene lost 5 bases, with 12 bases spanning the gap. The CDR3 loop spans 14 amino acids. Germline CDR1 is SNHLY and CDR2 is FYNNEI. The CDR3 sequence is CASSEQGSDTEAFF. Written as DNA, the CDR3 is TGTGCCAGCAGTGAACAGGGTAGTGATACTGAAGCTTTCTTT.

V is TRBV5-6 and J is TRBJ1-2; TRBD1 is a possible D gene (5 bases). Between the trimmed V and J ends, which lost 1 base and 4 bases, there was a span of 11 bases. The CDR3 runs to 14 residues. The germline V gene encodes CDR1 SGHDT and CDR2 YYEEEE. The CDR3 sequence: CASSLPGNSYGYTF. DNA of the CDR3: TGTGCCAGCAGCTTGCCAGGGAACTCCTATGGCTACACCTTC.

This sequence joins TRBV29-1 and TRBJ2-2, with D uncertain. The CDR3 contains 11 residues. Germline CDR1 and CDR2: SQVTM and ANQGSEA. V was trimmed by 5 bases and J by 5 bases, leaving 6 bases between them. Here the CDR3 reads CSVLGTGELFF. DNA for the CDR3: TGCAGCGTTCTGGGAACCGGGGAGCTGTTTTTT.

The sample holds many counts of this clonotype. The V gene is TRBV13, the J gene TRBJ2-2; D unclear. Trimming removed 2 bases from V and 9 bases from J, with 7 bases in between. This CDR3 is built from 12 residues. Per the germline V gene, CDR1 is PRHDT and CDR2 is FYEKMQ (reference sequence). CDR3 sequence (DNA): TGTGCCAGCAGCTTACCGGCCCGGGAGCTGTTTTTT. Residues: CASSLPARELFF.

Ten or more counts support this clonotype. The V gene is TRBV11-2, the J gene TRBJ2-5; D remains ambiguous. The V and J ends lost 5 bases and 1 base respectively, with 2 bases between them. CDR3 length equals 11 residues. Germline CDR1 reads SGHAT; CDR2 reads FQNNGV. CDR3 region: CASSAQETQYF. In DNA form, the CDR3 reads TGTGCCAGCAGCGCCCAAGAGACCCAGTACTTC. The full variable domain, rest sourced from reference TRBV11-2 and TRBJ2-5, is EAGVAQSPRYKIIEKRQSVAFWCNPISGHATLYWYQQILGQGPKLLIQFQNNGVVDDSQLPKDRFSAERLKGVDSTLKIQPAKLEDSAVYLCASSAQETQYFGPGTRLLVL.

This clonotype has a count of ten or more. V gene TRBV13 combines with J gene TRBJ2-3; D unclear. The CDR3 covers 14 residues. Germline V gene sequence: CDR1 PRHDT, CDR2 FYEKMQ (reference sequence). Deletions cut 5 bases from V and 5 bases from J, with 14 bases between. The CDR3 DNA reads as TGTGCCAGCAGCCGAGACTCCCCGGGAGATACGCAGTATTTT. Its protein product is CASSRDSPGDTQYF.

This sequence joins TRBV2 and TRBJ1-4; 7 bases line up with TRBD1. The CDR3 contains 14 residues. Losses at the gene ends were 8 bases for V and 8 bases for J; bases not matched to a gene: 11. Germline V lookup: CDR1 SNHLY, CDR2 FYNNEI. The CDR3, as DNA: TGTGCCAGCCTGGACCGGGACAGTCTAGAAAAACTGTTTTTT. Translating it yields CASLDRDSLEKLFF.

This clonotype showed up many times. The chain employs TRBV6-2 or TRBV6-3 and TRBJ2-7; TRBD2 agrees at 11 bases. With 5 bases clipped from V and 2 bases from J, the junction kept 8 bases outside the gene matches. Per the germline V gene, CDR1 is MNHEY and CDR2 is SVGEGT. This CDR3 is 16 amino acids long. In DNA, the CDR3 is TGTGCCAGCAGTCCAGGGACTAGCGGACCACCCTACGAGCAGTACTTC. Protein sequence: CASSPGTSGPPYEQYF.

A word on this clonotype: Just one base apart from a much larger clone, this may be a read error. This sequence joins TRBV2 and TRBJ2-1; D is perhaps TRBD2 (6 bases). The J call may be incorrect, as the DNA end agrees better with TRBJ2-7. This CDR3 is 13 amino acids long. The germline V gene has CDR1 SNHLY and CDR2 FYNNEI. DNA for the CDR3: TGTGCCAGCACAGGGAGGTCCTACAATGAGCAGTACTTC. Its protein product is CASTGRSYNEQYF.

This clonotype occurred many times. This sequence joins TRBV11-2 and TRBJ2-7; 8 bases are a match to TRBD1. The CDR3 is 13 residues long. J was trimmed by 1 base and V by 6 bases; bases with no gene match: 2. Germline CDR1 and CDR2: SGHAT and FQNNGV. The CDR3 coding sequence is TGTGCCAGCAGTGGGGACAGGTCCTACGAGCAGTACTTC. This codes for CASSGDRSYEQYF.

This chain's CDR3 is CASSRAGSPGNTIYF. In nucleotides, the CDR3 is TGTGCCAGCAGTCGGGCGGGTTCCCCTGGAAACACCATATATTTT. The gene calls are TRBV6-2 or TRBV6-3 and TRBJ1-3; D gene uncertain. CDR1 is MNHEY, CDR2 SVGEGT, per germline. The V and J ends lost 5 bases and 2 bases respectively, with 13 bases between them. The CDR3 runs to 15 residues.

The table lists this clonotype with many counts. The rearrangement joins TRBV10-3 to TRBJ1-2; 7 nucleotides match TRBD1. V shed 6 bases and J 5 bases; nucleotides not matched to a gene: 9. The germline V gene has CDR1 ENHRY and CDR2 SYGVKD. There are 14 residues in the CDR3. The CDR3 loop is CAISGQEKEYGYTF. The CDR3 DNA sequence: TGTGCCATCAGCGGACAGGAGAAAGAGTATGGCTACACCTTC.

This clonotype was seen at least ten times. V is TRBV2 and J is TRBJ1-6; D is undetermined. V lost 5 bases and J lost 7, with 6 bases in between. The germline gives CDR1 SNHLY, CDR2 FYNNEI. The CDR3 length is 12 residues. The CDR3 spells CASSNTNSPLHF. CDR3 nucleotides: TGTGCCAGCAGTAACACAAATTCACCCCTCCACTTT.

The V call is TRBV20-1, the J call TRBJ1-1; no clear D. V lost 1 base and J lost 1, with 7 bases in between. The CDR3 has 13 amino acids. Germline CDR1 is DFQATT and CDR2 is SNEGSKA (reference sequence). The CDR3 bases are TGCAGTGCTAGAGCTTGGAGGAACACTGAAGCTTTCTTT. It codes for CSARAWRNTEAFF.

This clonotype has at least ten counts. The V call is TRBV12-3 or TRBV12-4, the J call TRBJ1-1; D is unresolved. The CDR3 length is 12 residues. The V and J ends lost 5 bases and 1 base respectively, with 5 bases between them. CDR3: CASSIPNTEAFF. DNA of the CDR3: TGTGCCAGCAGTATCCCGAACACTGAAGCTTTCTTT.

The chain carries TRBV3-1 and TRBJ2-3, with D unresolved. The CDR3 has 13 residues. The V end was cut by 8 bases, the J end by 5 bases, with 14 bases between. Germline CDR1 LGHDT, CDR2 YNNKEL (reference sequence). Here the CDR3 reads CASASFAEDTQYF. CDR3 coding DNA: TGTGCCAGCGCCTCCTTCGCGGAAGATACGCAGTATTTT.

At least ten counts were recorded for this clonotype. The rearrangement joins TRBV12-3 or TRBV12-4 to TRBJ2-7, with TRBD2 matching over 7 bases. The CDR3 runs 15 residues. With V trimmed by 6 bases and J by 0 bases, 8 bases remained unmatched. The CDR3 DNA follows: TGTGCCAGCAGCCCCGGGGGGATGAGCTCCTACGAGCAGTACTTC. Translation: CASSPGGMSSYEQYF.

Concerning this clonotype: Possible read error: a much larger clone is one base away. The chain carries TRBV7-6 and TRBJ2-3; D is tentatively TRBD1 or TRBD2 (7 bases each). Looked up from germline, CDR1 is SGHVS and CDR2 is FNYEAQ. V gave up 7 bases and J gave up 4 bases, with 18 bases separating them. This CDR3 contains 15 residues. As DNA, the CDR3 is TGTGCCAGCACGCTTCAGGGGGGGGGGGCAGATACGCAGTATTTT. Protein product: CASTLQGGGADTQYF.

In this sample, this clonotype turned up a few times. The CDR3, as DNA: TGCGCCAGCAGCCGACAGGGCGACTCTGGAAACACCATATATTTT. Its translation is CASSRQGDSGNTIYF. This sequence joins TRBV5-1 and TRBJ1-3; the match to TRBD1 covers 7 bases. After removal of 4 bases from V and 0 bases from J, the junction contained 4 bases not matched to a gene. Germline CDR1 SGHRS, CDR2 YFSETQ. This CDR3 is 15 amino acids long.

The chain employs TRBV19 and TRBJ1-5; D gene uncertain. Germline CDR1 LNHDA, CDR2 SQIVND (reference sequence). The CDR3 has 15 residues. The V gene lost 3 bases and the J gene lost 6 bases, with 15 bases spanning the gap. The CDR3 loop reads CASSIGLTNSQPQHF. CDR3 DNA sequence: TGTGCCAGTAGTATTGGTCTCACCAACAGTCAGCCCCAGCATTTT.

The gene calls are TRBV12-3 or TRBV12-4 and TRBJ1-2, with a tentative D call TRBD1 (6 bases). CDR3 length: 18 amino acids. V was cut by 6 bases and J by 4 bases, with 27 bases left in between. In DNA, the CDR3 is TGTGCCAGCAGCGAAACCGGGACTAGCGGGGGGGCGAGCTATGGCTACACCTTC. Residues: CASSETGTSGGASYGYTF.

The gene calls are TRBV27 and TRBJ1-2; tentative D call: TRBD1 (5 bases). The V gene's germline CDR1 is MNHEY and CDR2 SMNVEV (reference sequence). V dropped 6 bases and J dropped 2 bases, with 22 bases sitting between them. The CDR3 runs 17 residues. CDR3 residues: CASSKTRQRGANYGYTF. The DNA of the CDR3 is TGTGCCAGCAGCAAAACTAGGCAGAGAGGGGCCAACTATGGCTACACCTTC.